This T cell receptor beta chain was found in a study of T-cell reconstitution after alpha-beta-depleted transplantation in children. Note on this clonotype: Its antigen remains unknown.

In germline, CDR1 is WNHNN, CDR2 SYGVQD (reference sequence). This CDR3 has 13 residues. The ends were cut back, 1 base at V and 5 bases at J, with 7 bases in the middle. Study observations and caveats: Alpha-beta T cells present about two months after transplant were reported to originate from several hundred expanded graft clones. Diversity of TCRbeta at day 60 was high in some patients, arising from surviving recipient T cells and thymic progenitors.

Construction of the TCRbeta library involved unique molecular identifiers. From the PCR reads, TCRdb called clonotypes with MiXCR, one entry per CDR3 protein. The sample lists about 110,000 distinct CDR3 sequences, 5% to 8% occurring once. The J gene is TRBJ2-3, the V gene TRBV10-1; possibly TRBD2 for D (6 bases). The sequencing used PBMCs, mostly from graft donor cells, collected 360 days after TCRalphabeta/CD19-depleted stem cell transplant. The TCR comes from a male patient aged 2-15 years who had a stem cell transplant for acute lymphoblastic leukemia, so the T cells may come from the graft donor. The DNA of the CDR3 is TGCGCCAGCAGTGAGTACGGGGGAGATACGCAGTATTTT. This encodes CASSEYGGDTQYF.